This TCR beta chain is from a study of cytomegalovirus exposure and HLA in healthy donors. The study's findings and limits: An Asian-associated ancestry cluster reportedly showed fewer N-insertions than the approximately 660-donor mean in a later analysis. Sequencing probably produced one cluster of sequence variants that were highly shared. Many donors carried some public TCRs, although rarity characterized most TCR sequences. Later, an analysis found that common viral pathogens appeared to be linked with several of the most significant clusters.

Germline V gene data show CDR1 as MNHEY and CDR2 as SVGAGI. V was trimmed by 5 bases and J by 3 bases, leaving 14 bases between them. The CDR3 loop spans 14 amino acids. PCR used 60 Vbeta primers and 13 Jbeta primers. Clones were read by immunoSEQ multiplex PCR, and TCRdb kept only the in-frame ones, dropping some. There are about 120,000 clones in the sample; about four fifths occur only once, and 1.6% lies in the top ten. Note on this clone: Its antigen is unknown.

The V call is TRBV6-5, the J call TRBJ2-7, with D possibly matching TRBD1 (6 bases). The source material was PBMCs. The source of this sequence is a woman in her late teens or twenties in good health and CMV-seronegative. The CDR3 DNA reads TGTGCCAGCAGTCCCCAGACAGGTAACTACGAGCAGTACTTC. Amino acids: CASSPQTGNYEQYF.